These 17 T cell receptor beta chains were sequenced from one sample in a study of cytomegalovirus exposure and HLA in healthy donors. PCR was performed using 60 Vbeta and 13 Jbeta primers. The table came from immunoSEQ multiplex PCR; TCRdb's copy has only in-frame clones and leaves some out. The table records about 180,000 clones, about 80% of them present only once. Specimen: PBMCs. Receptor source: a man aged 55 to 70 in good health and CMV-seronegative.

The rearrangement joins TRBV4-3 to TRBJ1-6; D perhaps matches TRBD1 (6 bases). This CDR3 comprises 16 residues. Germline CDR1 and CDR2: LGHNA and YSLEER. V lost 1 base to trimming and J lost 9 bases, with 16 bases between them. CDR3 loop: CASSQGLGTGRSPLHF. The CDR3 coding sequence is TGCGCCAGCAGCCAAGGTTTAGGAACAGGGCGTTCACCCCTCCACTTT.

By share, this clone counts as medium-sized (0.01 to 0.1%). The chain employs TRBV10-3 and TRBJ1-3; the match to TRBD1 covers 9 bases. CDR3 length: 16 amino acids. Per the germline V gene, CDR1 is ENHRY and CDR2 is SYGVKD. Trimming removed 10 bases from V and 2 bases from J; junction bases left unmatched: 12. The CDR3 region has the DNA TGTGCCACCGGACAGGGGTCCGCTTCGGCTGGAAACACCATATATTTT. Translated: CATGQGSASAGNTIYF.

The CDR3 coding sequence is TGCGCCAGCAGCTTCGGCGCAGGGGGCGCGAGGGAAAAACTGTTTTTT. Protein: CASSFGAGGAREKLFF. The V and J genes are TRBV5-1 and TRBJ1-4, with 8 bases matching TRBD1. V lost 2 bases and J lost 8; bases outside the gene matches: 11. The CDR3 runs 16 residues. Germline values: CDR1 SGHRS, CDR2 YFSETQ. Full variable domain (outside the CDR3, taken from reference TRBV5-1 and TRBJ1-4): KAGVTQTPRYLIKTRGQQVTLSCSPISGHRSVSWYQQTPGQGLQFLFEYFSETQRNKGNFPGRFSGRQFSNSRSEMNVSTLELGDSALYLCASSFGAGGAREKLFFGSGTQLSVL.

In DNA, the CDR3 is TGTGCCAGCAGTGAATTCCGCGGGGGCTTCCAAGAGACCCAGTACTTC. Protein sequence: CASSEFRGGFQETQYF. The chain is built from TRBV25-1 and TRBJ2-5, with D maybe TRBD2 (7 bases). The germline V gene encodes CDR1 MGHDK and CDR2 SYGVNS. The CDR3 is 16 amino acids. V was trimmed by 1 base and J by 1 base, leaving 13 bases between them. The variable domain in full, with the rest retrieved from reference TRBV25-1 and TRBJ2-5, is EADIYQTPRYLVIGTGKKITLECSQTMGHDKMYWYQQDPGMELHLIHYSYGVNSTEKGDLSSESTVSRIRTEHFPLTLESARPSHTSQYLCASSEFRGGFQETQYFGPGTRLLVL.

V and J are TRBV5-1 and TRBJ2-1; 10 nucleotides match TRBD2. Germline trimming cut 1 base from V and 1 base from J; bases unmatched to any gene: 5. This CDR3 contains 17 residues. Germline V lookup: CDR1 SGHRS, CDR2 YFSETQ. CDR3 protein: CASSLTLAGASYNEQFF. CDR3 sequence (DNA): TGCGCCAGCAGCTTGACCCTAGCGGGGGCTTCCTACAATGAGCAGTTCTTC.

CDR3 DNA sequence: TGTGCCAGCAGTAGGACACAGGGAAATGAGCAGTTCTTC. It encodes CASSRTQGNEQFF. The chain links TRBV6-6 to TRBJ2-1; D possibly corresponds to TRBD1 (6 bases). The germline gives CDR1 MNHNY, CDR2 SVGAGI (reference sequence). The CDR3 is 13 amino acids. V was pared by 5 bases and J by 7 bases, with 12 bases between.

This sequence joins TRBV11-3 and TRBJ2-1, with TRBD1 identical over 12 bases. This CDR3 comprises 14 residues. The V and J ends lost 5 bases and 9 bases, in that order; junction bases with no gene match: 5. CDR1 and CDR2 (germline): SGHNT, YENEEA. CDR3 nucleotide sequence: TGTGCCAGCAGCCGGGGACAGGGGGCGAGTGAGCAGTTCTTC. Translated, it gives CASSRGQGASEQFF.

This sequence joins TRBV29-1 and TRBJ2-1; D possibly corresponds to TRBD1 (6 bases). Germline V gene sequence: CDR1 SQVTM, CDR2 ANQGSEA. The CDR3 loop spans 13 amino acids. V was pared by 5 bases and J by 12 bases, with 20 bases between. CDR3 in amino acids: CSVRMDSGRGQFF. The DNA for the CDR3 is TGCAGCGTTCGAATGGACAGTGGGAGAGGGCAGTTCTTC.

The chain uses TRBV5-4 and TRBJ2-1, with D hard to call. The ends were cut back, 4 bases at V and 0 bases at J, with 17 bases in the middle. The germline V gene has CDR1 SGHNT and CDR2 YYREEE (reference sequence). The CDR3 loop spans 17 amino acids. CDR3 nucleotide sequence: TGTGCCAGCAGCCCCCTAACAGCCTTGAGCTCCTACAATGAGCAGTTCTTC. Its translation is CASSPLTALSSYNEQFF.

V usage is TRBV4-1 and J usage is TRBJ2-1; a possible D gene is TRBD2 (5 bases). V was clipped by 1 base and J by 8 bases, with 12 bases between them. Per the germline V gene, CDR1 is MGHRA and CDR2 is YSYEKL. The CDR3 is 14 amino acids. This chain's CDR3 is CASSQGGNAHEQFF. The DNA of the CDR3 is TGCGCCAGCAGCCAAGGAGGGAACGCCCATGAGCAGTTCTTC.

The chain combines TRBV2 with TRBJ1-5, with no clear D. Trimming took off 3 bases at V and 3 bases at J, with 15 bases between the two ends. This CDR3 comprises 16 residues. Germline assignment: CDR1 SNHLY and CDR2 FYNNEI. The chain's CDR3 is CASSEGGRRLNQPQHF. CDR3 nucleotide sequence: TGTGCCAGCAGTGAGGGTGGCCGAAGACTCAATCAGCCCCAGCATTTT.

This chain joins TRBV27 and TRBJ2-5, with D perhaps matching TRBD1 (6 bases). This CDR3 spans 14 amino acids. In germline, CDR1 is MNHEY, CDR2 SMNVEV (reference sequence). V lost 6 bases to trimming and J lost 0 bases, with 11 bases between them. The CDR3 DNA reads TGTGCCAGCAGCCCGGGACAAAACCAAGAGACCCAGTACTTC. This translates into CASSPGQNQETQYF.

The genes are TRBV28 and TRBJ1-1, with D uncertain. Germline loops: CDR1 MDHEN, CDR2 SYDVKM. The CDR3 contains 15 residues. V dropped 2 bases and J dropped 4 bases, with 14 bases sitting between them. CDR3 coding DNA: TGTGCCAGCAGTTTAAAGGCAGGTTTGGGCACTGAAGCTTTCTTT. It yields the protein CASSLKAGLGTEAFF. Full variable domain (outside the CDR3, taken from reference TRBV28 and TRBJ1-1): DVKVTQSSRYLVKRTGEKVFLECVQDMDHENMFWYRQDPGLGLRLIYFSYDVKMKEKGDIPEGYSVSREKKERFSLILESASTNQTSMYLCASSLKAGLGTEAFFGQGTRLTVV.

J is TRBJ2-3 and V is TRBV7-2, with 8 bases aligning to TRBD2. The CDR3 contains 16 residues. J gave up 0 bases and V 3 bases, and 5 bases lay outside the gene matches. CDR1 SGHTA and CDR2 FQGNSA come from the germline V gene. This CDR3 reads CASSFGTSGSTDTQYF. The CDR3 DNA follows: TGTGCCAGCAGCTTTGGCACTAGCGGTAGCACAGATACGCAGTATTTT.

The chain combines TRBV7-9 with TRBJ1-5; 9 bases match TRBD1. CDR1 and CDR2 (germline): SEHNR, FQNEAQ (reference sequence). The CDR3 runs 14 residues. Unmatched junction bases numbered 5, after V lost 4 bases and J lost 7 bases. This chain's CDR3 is CASSSTGGEQPQHF. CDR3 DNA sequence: TGTGCCAGCAGCTCAACAGGGGGCGAACAGCCCCAGCATTTT.

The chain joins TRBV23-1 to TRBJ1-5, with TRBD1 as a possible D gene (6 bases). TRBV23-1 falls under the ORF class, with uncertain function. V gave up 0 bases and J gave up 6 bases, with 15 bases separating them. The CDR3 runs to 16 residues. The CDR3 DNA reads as TGCGCCAGCAGTCAATCGGGGGGGCGCAGTGGTCAGCCCCAGCATTTT. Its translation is CASSQSGGRSGQPQHF.

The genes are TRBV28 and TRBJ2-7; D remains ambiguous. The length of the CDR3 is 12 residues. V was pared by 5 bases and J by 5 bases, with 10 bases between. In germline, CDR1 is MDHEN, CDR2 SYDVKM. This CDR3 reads CASSQTRNEQYF. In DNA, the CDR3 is TGTGCCAGCAGTCAAACAAGAAACGAGCAGTACTTC.